Below, 5 T cell receptor beta chains from the same sample are listed, as sequenced in a study of T cells in localized non-small cell lung cancer. Sequencing was performed with immunoSEQ multiplex PCR; in TCRdb, only in-frame clones are kept and a portion is missing. Of around 90,000 clones listed, around three quarters are singletons. This sample comprised PBMCs, obtained before any cancer treatment. The receptors originated from a man between 40 and 69 years old with stage II squamous cell lung carcinoma.

V usage is TRBV10-3 and J usage is TRBJ1-5; 7 bases align to TRBD1. The V gene's germline CDR1 is ENHRY and CDR2 SYGVKD. With 6 bases clipped from V and 1 base from J, the junction kept 3 bases outside the gene matches. The CDR3 sequence is 14 residues long. In DNA form, the CDR3 reads TGTGCCATCAGGCAGGGGGGAAGCAATCAGCCCCAGCATTTT. Translating it yields CAIRQGGSNQPQHF.

CDR3: CASSPRTAASNYGYTF. For the CDR3, the DNA is TGTGCCAGCAGCCCACGGACAGCAGCTTCTAACTATGGCTACACCTTC. V usage is TRBV7-9 and J usage is TRBJ1-2; possibly TRBD1 for D (6 bases). CDR1 SEHNR and CDR2 FQNEAQ come from the germline V gene (reference sequence). The CDR3 is 16 amino acids. Trimming took off 5 bases at V and 0 bases at J, with 16 bases between the two ends. Filled out from reference TRBV7-9 and TRBJ1-2, the complete variable domain reads DTGVSQNPRHKITKRGQNVTFRCDPISEHNRLYWYRQTLGQGPEFLTYFQNEAQLEKSRLLSDRFSAERPKGSFSTLEIQRTEQGDSAMYLCASSPRTAASNYGYTFGSGTRLTVV.

This chain joins TRBV7-2 and TRBJ1-5, with 7 positions matching TRBD1. V lost 5 bases, J lost 4 bases, and 2 bases stayed unmatched. CDR1 is SGHTA, CDR2 FQGNSA, per germline. The CDR3 has 13 amino acids. The CDR3: CASSTQGNQPQHF. The CDR3 nucleotides read TGTGCCAGCAGCACACAGGGGAATCAGCCCCAGCATTTT.

This chain uses TRBV6-5 with TRBJ2-7; D gene ambiguous. V was shortened by 4 bases and J by 6 bases, with 16 bases between the two germline ends. CDR1 MNHEY and CDR2 SVGAGI come from the germline V gene. This CDR3 has 14 residues. The CDR3 protein is CASSSLTPPGEQYF. CDR3 DNA: TGTGCCAGCAGTTCCCTCACACCCCCGGGCGAGCAGTACTTC.

The rearrangement uses TRBV9 and TRBJ1-5; a possible D gene is TRBD1 (6 bases). Trimming cost V 3 bases and J 7 bases, with 14 bases left between them. This CDR3 is built from 14 residues. Germline lookup yields CDR1 SGDLS and CDR2 YYNGEE. CDR3 coding DNA: TGTGCCAGCAGCGCAGGGGTGAGTGGGCAGCCCCAGCATTTT. It codes for CASSAGVSGQPQHF.